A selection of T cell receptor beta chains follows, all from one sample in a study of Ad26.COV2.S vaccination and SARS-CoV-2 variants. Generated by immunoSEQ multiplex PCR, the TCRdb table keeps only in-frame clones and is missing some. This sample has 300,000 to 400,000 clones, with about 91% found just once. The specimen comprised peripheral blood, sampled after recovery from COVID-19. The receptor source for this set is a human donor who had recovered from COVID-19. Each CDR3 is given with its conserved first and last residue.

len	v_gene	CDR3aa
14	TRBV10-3	CAISDPGLYTEAFF
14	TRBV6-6	CASRLAGMTDTQYF
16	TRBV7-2	CASSPGPNPLNEKLFF
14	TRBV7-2	CASSLVQIGNTIYF
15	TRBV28	CASSSGGTEGYEQYF
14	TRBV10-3	CAISEGQGQETQYF
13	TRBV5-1	CASTPSGDSPLHF
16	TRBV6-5	CASSYNGGSGANVLTF
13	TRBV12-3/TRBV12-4	CASSLKGDTEAFF
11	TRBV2	CASGYNQPQHF
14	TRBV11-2	CASSLGAFTGVPFF
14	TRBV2	CASSGRGAIQPQHF
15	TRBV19	CASSIALLRDQPQHF
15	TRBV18	CASSRNPTTPNEAFF
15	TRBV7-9	CASSSGQEKFYEQYF
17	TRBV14	CASSRTPGGLAFETQYF
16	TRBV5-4	CASSLGAPGPRAEQYF
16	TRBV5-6	CASRRRTGTLPYEQYF
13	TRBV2	CASSGTSADTQYF
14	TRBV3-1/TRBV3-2	CASSHPWGVDTQYF
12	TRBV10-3	CAISESMNEQFF
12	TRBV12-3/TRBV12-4	CASTGTGDGYTF
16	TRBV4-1	CASSQVGPGGNNEQFF
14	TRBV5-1	CASSLRGGSQPQHF
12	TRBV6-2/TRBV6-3	CASSYVQTRLFF
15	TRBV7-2	CASSFSQRQSYEQYF
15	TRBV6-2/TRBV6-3	CASSYSSPRWETQYF
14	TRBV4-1	CASSRNRATGELFF